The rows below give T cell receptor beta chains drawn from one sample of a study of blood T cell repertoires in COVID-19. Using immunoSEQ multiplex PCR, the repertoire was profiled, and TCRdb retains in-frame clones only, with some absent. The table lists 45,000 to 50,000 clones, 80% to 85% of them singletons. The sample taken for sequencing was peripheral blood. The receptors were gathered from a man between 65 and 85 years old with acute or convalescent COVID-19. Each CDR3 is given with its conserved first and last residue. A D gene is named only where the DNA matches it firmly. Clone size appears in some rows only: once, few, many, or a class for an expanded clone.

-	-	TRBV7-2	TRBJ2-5	CASGRTEQETQYF	TGTGCCAGCGGGAGGACCGAGCAAGAGACCCAGTACTTC
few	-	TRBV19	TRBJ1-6	CASSIAPGPESPLHF	TGTGCCAGTAGTATCGCACCAGGGCCAGAGTCACCCCTCCACTTT
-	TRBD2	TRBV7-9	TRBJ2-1	CASSLAHSGRASREQFF	TGTGCCAGCAGCTTAGCGCATAGCGGGAGGGCCTCTCGCGAGCAGTTCTTC
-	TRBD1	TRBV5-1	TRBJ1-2	CASSLQGTGNWFYGYTF	TGCGCCAGCAGCTTGCAGGGGACAGGGAATTGGTTCTATGGCTACACCTTC
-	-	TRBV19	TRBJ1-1	CASSPGGGRTEAFF	TGTGCCAGTAGCCCCGGGGGGGGCAGGACTGAAGCTTTCTTT
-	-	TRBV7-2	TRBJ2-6	CASSPVFSGANVLTF	TGTGCCAGCAGCCCCGTGTTTTCTGGGGCCAACGTCCTGACTTTC
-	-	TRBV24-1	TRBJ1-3	CATSVLTGSGNTIYF	TGTGCCACCAGTGTCCTGACAGGCTCTGGAAACACCATATATTTT
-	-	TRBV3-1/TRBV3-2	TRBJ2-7	CASSQEVGPGAEQYF	TGTGCCAGCAGCCAAGAGGTAGGACCAGGGGCCGAGCAGTACTTC
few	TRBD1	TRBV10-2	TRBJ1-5	CASSDMGQWKTNQPQHF	TGCGCCAGCAGTGACATGGGACAGTGGAAAACTAATCAGCCCCAGCATTTT
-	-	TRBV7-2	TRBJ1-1	CASSISPNTEAFF	TGTGCCAGCAGCATATCCCCGAACACTGAAGCTTTCTTT
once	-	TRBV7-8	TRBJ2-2	CASSRAQRAGELFF	TGTGCCAGCAGCCGAGCCCAGCGGGCCGGGGAGCTGTTTTTT
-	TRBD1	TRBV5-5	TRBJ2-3	CASSPGQGSVSDTQYF	TGTGCCAGCAGCCCGGGACAGGGAAGTGTGTCAGATACGCAGTATTTT
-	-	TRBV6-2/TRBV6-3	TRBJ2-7	CASSYGFPYEQYF	TGTGCCAGCAGTTACGGCTTCCCCTACGAGCAGTACTTC
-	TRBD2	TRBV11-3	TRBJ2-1	CASSSTGTSVEQFF	TGTGCCAGCAGCTCTACCGGGACTAGCGTTGAGCAGTTCTTC
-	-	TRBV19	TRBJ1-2	CASSLLGYGYTF	TGTGCCAGTAGTTTACTAGGGTATGGCTACACCTTC
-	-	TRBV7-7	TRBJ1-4	CASSLREGDRKLFF	TGTGCCAGCAGCCTCAGGGAGGGAGACAGAAAACTGTTTTTT
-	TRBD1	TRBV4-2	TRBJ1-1	CASSQQGAEAFF	TGTGCCAGCAGCCAGCAGGGGGCAGAAGCTTTCTTT
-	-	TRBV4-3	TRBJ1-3	CASSQAKTVRGNTIYF	TGCGCCAGCAGCCAAGCCAAGACAGTGAGAGGAAACACCATATATTTT
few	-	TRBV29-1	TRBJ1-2	CSVEDLEDGYTF	TGCAGCGTTGAAGATCTAGAGGATGGCTACACCTTC
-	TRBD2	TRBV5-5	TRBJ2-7	CASSLRASGVGEQYF	TGTGCCAGCAGCTTGCGGGCGAGCGGGGTCGGCGAGCAGTACTTC
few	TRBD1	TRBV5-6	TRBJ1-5	CASSLSRQGNQPQHF	TGTGCCAGCAGCCTGTCGAGACAGGGGAATCAGCCCCAGCATTTT
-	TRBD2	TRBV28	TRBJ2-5	CASSLRSGVGETQYF	TGTGCCAGCAGTTTAAGGAGCGGGGTGGGAGAGACCCAGTACTTC
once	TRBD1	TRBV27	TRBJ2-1	CASSLSGAYRGQGASENEQFF	TGTGCCAGCAGTTTATCAGGTGCTTATCGGGGACAGGGGGCTTCGGAAAATGAGCAGTTCTTC
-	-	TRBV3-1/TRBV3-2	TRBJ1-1	CASSWEGTNPEAFF	TGTGCCAGCAGTTGGGAAGGGACAAACCCTGAAGCTTTCTTT
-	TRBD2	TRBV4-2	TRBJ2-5	CASSQEVAGGPQTQYF	TGTGCCAGCAGCCAAGAGGTAGCGGGAGGGCCTCAGACCCAGTACTTC
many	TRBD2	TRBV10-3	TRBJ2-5	CAISEEAGSETQYF	TGTGCCATCAGTGAGGAAGCGGGATCAGAGACCCAGTACTTC
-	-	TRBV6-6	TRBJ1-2	CASSYADNSNYGYTF	TGTGCCAGCAGTTACGCTGACAATTCTAACTATGGCTACACCTTC
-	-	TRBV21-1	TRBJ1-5	CASSRDGQGDNQPQHF	TGTGCCAGCAGCAGGGACGGACAGGGGGACAATCAGCCCCAGCATTTT
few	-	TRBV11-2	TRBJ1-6	CASSFSGDNSPLHF	TGTGCCAGCAGCTTCTCAGGGGACAATTCACCCCTCCACTTT
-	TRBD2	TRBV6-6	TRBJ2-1	CASSTGTSASNEQFF	TGTGCCAGCAGCACCGGGACTAGCGCCTCGAATGAGCAGTTCTTC
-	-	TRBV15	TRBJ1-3	CATSIPGNTIYF	TGTGCCACCAGCATCCCGGGAAACACCATATATTTT
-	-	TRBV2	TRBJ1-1	CASSVDSEAFF	TGTGCCAGCAGTGTGGACAGTGAAGCTTTCTTT
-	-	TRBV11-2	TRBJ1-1	CASSRPGQGTEAFF	TGTGCCAGCAGCCGGCCGGGGCAGGGGACTGAAGCTTTCTTT
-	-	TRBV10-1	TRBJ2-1	CASSPYGGEFF	TGCGCCAGCAGCCCATACGGGGGAGAGTTCTTC
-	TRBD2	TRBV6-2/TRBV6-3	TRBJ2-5	CASSHRLAPTQETQYF	TGTGCCAGCAGTCACAGACTAGCGCCGACCCAAGAGACCCAGTACTTC
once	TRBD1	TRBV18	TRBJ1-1	CASSSTGGSDTEAFF	TGTGCCAGCTCATCCACAGGGGGCTCTGACACTGAAGCTTTCTTT
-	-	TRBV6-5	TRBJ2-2	CASSYSSTPNTGELFF	TGTGCCAGCAGTTACTCGAGTACTCCCAACACCGGGGAGCTGTTTTTT
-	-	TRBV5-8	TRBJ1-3	CASSPRGPGTIYF	TGTGCCAGCAGCCCCCGGGGTCCGGGCACCATATATTTT
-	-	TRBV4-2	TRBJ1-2	CASSQGAGQNYGYTF	TGTGCCAGCAGCCAAGGTGCGGGGCAGAACTATGGCTACACCTTC
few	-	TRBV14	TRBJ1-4	CASSQFGLRGEKLFF	TGTGCCAGCAGCCAATTCGGGCTCCGGGGTGAAAAACTGTTTTTT
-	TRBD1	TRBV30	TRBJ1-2	CAWNRGRRGYTF	TGTGCCTGGAACAGGGGACGGAGAGGCTACACCTTC
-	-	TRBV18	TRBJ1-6	CASSPSDNSPLHF	TGTGCCAGCTCACCATCAGATAATTCACCCCTCCACTTT
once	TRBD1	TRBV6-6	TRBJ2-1	CASSWTGNEQFF	TGTGCCAGCAGTTGGACAGGGAATGAGCAGTTCTTC
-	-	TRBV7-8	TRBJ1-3	CASSLVQGSGNTIYF	TGTGCCAGCAGCTTAGTGCAGGGGTCAGGAAACACCATATATTTT
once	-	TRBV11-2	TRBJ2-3	CASSSVVWTDTQYF	TGTGCCAGCAGCTCTGTAGTTTGGACAGATACGCAGTATTTT
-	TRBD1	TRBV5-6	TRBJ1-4	CASSSIDREREKLFF	TGTGCCAGCAGCTCCATTGACAGGGAACGCGAAAAACTGTTTTTT
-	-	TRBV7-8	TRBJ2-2	CASSLIEGRNTGELFF	TGTGCCAGCAGCTTAATTGAGGGCAGGAACACCGGGGAGCTGTTTTTT
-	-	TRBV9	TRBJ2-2	CASSAGTPDTGELFF	TGTGCCAGCAGCGCCGGGACACCTGACACCGGGGAGCTGTTTTTT
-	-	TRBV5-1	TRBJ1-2	CASSSKTEPANYGYTF	TGCGCCAGCAGCTCTAAGACAGAACCAGCTAACTATGGCTACACCTTC
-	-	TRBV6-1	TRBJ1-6	CASSEWGGNFSPLHF	TGTGCCAGCAGTGAGTGGGGCGGGAATTTTTCACCCCTCCACTTT
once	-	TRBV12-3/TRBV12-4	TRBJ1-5	CASSRVSNQPQHF	TGTGCCAGCAGTCGGGTCAGCAATCAGCCCCAGCATTTT
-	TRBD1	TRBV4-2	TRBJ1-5	CASSQDPGGGVNQPQHF	TGTGCCAGCAGCCAAGATCCGGGAGGGGGCGTCAATCAGCCCCAGCATTTT
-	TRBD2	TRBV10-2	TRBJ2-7	CASRPGTGGYEQYF	TGCGCCAGCAGGCCCGGGACGGGAGGCTACGAGCAGTACTTC